The present entry profiles one TCR beta chain with its context. This sample is drawn from a study of cytomegalovirus exposure and HLA in healthy donors. Germline V gives CDR1 SQVTM, CDR2 ANQGSEA. Trimming removed 4 bases from V and 3 bases from J, with 4 bases in between. This CDR3 region has 11 residues. The PCR contained 60 Vbeta and 13 Jbeta primers. Produced via immunoSEQ multiplex PCR; TCRdb's table is partial and in-frame only. The table lists roughly 140,000 clones. The clonotype comes from a male donor in good health and CMV-seronegative. The V and J genes are TRBV29-1 and TRBJ2-1; D is uncertain. The sample taken for sequencing was PBMCs. The DNA of the CDR3 is TGCAGCGTTGTATACTACAATGAGCAGTTCTTC. As protein: CSVVYYNEQFF.